This T cell receptor (beta chain) came from a study of blood T cell repertoires in COVID-19 (dated by TCRdb to the early 2020s). Background for the entire study: The collaborator samples originated in the United States, Italy and Spain and spanned the acute and convalescent phases of COVID-19. The repertoires were released in a freely available public database intended as a resource for research on the immune response to SARS-CoV-2. Where HLA class I and class II types were available, the types were taken from metadata supplied by the sample provider, not from assay-based typing. The material from the prospective study consisted of cDNA or gDNA derived from T cells, B-cell-depleted T cells, or PBMCs. Subjects who had been exposed to COVID-19, were actively infected with it, or had recovered from it provided the deeply sampled blood TCRbeta repertoires that made up the dataset. Sample metadata almost always included a de-identified subject ID, COVID-19 status, age in years and sex. Samples were obtained from the ongoing ImmuneRACE study (first 160 participants) and from over a thousand subjects provided by 6 global collaborators.

Paper-wide results and their limitations: The amount of clinical and demographic metadata varied by source and participant and was provided uncurated.

CDR1 MGHRA and CDR2 YSYEKL are derived from the germline V gene. V and J are truncated by 1 base and 0 bases respectively, leaving an intervening sequence of 7 bases. There are 15 amino acids in the CDR3, from cysteine to phenylalanine inclusive. The DNA shown is the 45-base CDR3, in frame from base 1. In its sample, this clone was seen a few times. The target of this receptor is not known. No base quality information exists; no much larger clone differs at one position. Participants in the prospective study were aged about 18 to 95 years, lived in 20 to 30 United States geographic areas, and enrolled through a virtual design. To assign participants to cohorts, the prospective study relied on clinical history that participants themselves reported in a screening survey and a study questionnaire. ImmuneRACE Cohort 3 recovered participants were defined by two consecutive negative NP/OP PCR tests, healthcare professional clearance, or symptom resolution. Mobile phlebotomists in the prospective study collected whole blood, serum and a nasopharyngeal or oropharyngeal swab from every participant. Additional blood draws and questionnaires over an approximately two-month period could optionally be provided by prospective study participants. Blood samples from the prospective study were shipped frozen or at room temperature prior to DNA extraction.

TCRbeta CDR3 regions were amplified from genomic DNA by means of the immunoSEQ Assay, a bias-controlled multiplex PCR. In the authors' own workflow: The number of nucleated cells in each sample was estimated from the amplification of reference gene primers within the assay. Sequence reads were collapsed and filtered to measure the absolute abundance of every unique TCRbeta CDR3 rearrangement. For each sample, productive Simpson clonality was calculated as the square root of Simpson's diversity index across productive rearrangements. Held by TCRdb, this immuneACCESS table contains in-frame sequences only and omits some clones. Under half of the omission traces to an unresolved V gene where checked; the cause of the rest is unknown. That table is the source of V, J and clone size, and D and trimming were worked out from the DNA. This sample holds 150,000 to 200,000 clones; over 75% were observed only once. The ten largest clones capture around 0.77% of the sample.

This receptor chain uses TRBV4-1 and TRBJ1-3, with no confidently assigned D gene. The receptor was isolated from a woman aged 18 to 35 who had recovered from COVID-19. Sequencing was carried out using PBMCs or T cells enriched from blood (not recorded which). The CDR3 has the sequence CASSQVGSSGNTIYF. In nucleotide form, the sequence is TGCGCCAGCAGCCAAGTTGGGAGCTCTGGAAACACCATATATTTT.